This T cell receptor (beta chain) was identified in a study of metastatic and nonmetastatic thyroid tumors. Study background: Samples came from malignant and benign thyroid patients, and repertoires were compared across blood and tumor or nodule tissue. Study conclusions and caveats: Patients with malignant thyroid tumors reportedly had significantly higher TCR beta diversity than those with benign nodules, in blood and tumor.

In the source study's methods: It was from CDR3 differences across clinicopathological groups that a distant-metastasis classifier for papillary thyroid cancer was built. TCRdb re-analyzed the PCR reads using MiXCR. The V and J calls reflect TCRdb's pipeline rather than the authors' work. The sample yields 25,000 to 30,000 clones, 20% to 25% seen once. This clone was detected only a few times. Its antigen is not identified. Germline V gene data show CDR1 as MRHNA and CDR2 as SNTAGT. Germline trimming cut 7 bases from V and 13 bases from J; bases unmatched to any gene: 14. This CDR3 spans 15 amino acids. Each patient came to thyroid surgery without any prior treatment (of any kind).

The specimen sequenced was blood. The clonotype originates from a female donor with papillary thyroid cancer or a benign thyroid nodule (not recorded which). Some clones in this sample may be carry-over from other donors' samples. J is TRBJ2-1 and V is TRBV6-4, with 12 bases fitting TRBD1. CDR3 sequence: CASITGTGGRFDQFF. The CDR3 coding sequence is TGTGCCAGCATCACCGGGACAGGGGGCCGCTTTGATCAGTTCTTC.